Below, 10 T cell receptor beta chains from the same sample are listed, as sequenced in a study of T-cell reconstitution after alpha-beta-depleted transplantation in children listed by TCRdb under 2016. Libraries were made using PCR. Reads for this sample came from an Illumina HiSeq 2500. TCR library preparation used molecular barcoding, with unique molecular identifiers applied to normalize quantification of the TCRbeta repertoire. The raw public reads went through TCRdb reprocessing: fastp at Q25, MiXCR clone calling, in-frame beta chains kept. Entries are consolidated by CDR3 protein sequence, retaining the most common genes and DNA. The sample profile shows roughly 590,000 distinct CDR3 sequences; roughly 17% of them were found once. 0.9% to 1.2% of the sample is in the top ten clones. This specimen consisted of PBMCs from the stem cell graft donor, obtained from the stem cell graft. Receptors originate from a human donor who donated a stem cell graft to a child with acute myeloid leukemia.

The rearrangement uses TRBV19 and TRBJ1-1; D remains unclear. The length of the CDR3 is 15 residues. Trimming cost V 0 bases and J 6 bases, with 14 bases left between them. Germline V lookup: CDR1 LNHDA, CDR2 SQIVND (reference sequence). CDR3: CASSIEGRRRAEAFF. In nucleotides, the CDR3 is TGTGCCAGTAGTATAGAAGGCAGACGGAGGGCTGAAGCTTTCTTT.

This chain connects TRBV25-1 to TRBJ1-2; TRBD1 aligns across 8 bases. Trimming took 6 bases from V and 5 from J; bases not matched to a gene: 14. CDR1 is MGHDK and CDR2 is SYGVNS in the germline V gene. The length of the CDR3 is 16 residues. Written as DNA, the CDR3 is TGTGCCAGCAGCGACACGCCGACAGGGGTCGGTTATGGCTACACCTTC. It codes for CASSDTPTGVGYGYTF.

The sample holds a few counts of this clonotype. The chain has TRBV5-5 and TRBJ2-1, with 9 bases aligning to TRBD1. Germline V lookup: CDR1 SGHKS, CDR2 YYEKEE (reference sequence). Trimming cost V 2 bases and J 7 bases; bases outside gene matches: 10. CDR3 size: 16 residues. The CDR3 nucleotides are TGTGCCAGCAGCTTCACAGGGGGCGAGAGGAGGAATGAGCAGTTCTTC. Amino acid sequence: CASSFTGGERRNEQFF.

Comment on this clonotype: A clone one base away is much larger, so this may be a read error. The chain carries TRBV7-2 and TRBJ1-1; possible D gene TRBD1, 6 bases. The CDR3 is 15 residues long. Germline values: CDR1 SGHTA, CDR2 FQGNSA. CDR3 sequence: CASSFRGAGNTQAFF. The CDR3 nucleotides are TGTGCCAGCAGCTTTAGGGGGGCCGGAAACACTCAAGCTTTCTTT. The variable domain in full, completed from reference TRBV7-2 and TRBJ1-1, reads GAGVSQSPSNKVTEKGKDVELRCDPISGHTALYWYRQSLGQGLEFLIYFQGNSAPDKSGLPSDRFSAERTGGSVSTLTIQRTQQEDSAVYLCASSFRGAGNTQAFFGQGTRLTVV.

The V and J genes are TRBV29-1 and TRBJ2-1; 13 positions agree with TRBD2. Trimming took 7 bases from V and 0 from J; bases not matched to a gene: 12. Germline V gives CDR1 SQVTM, CDR2 ANQGSEA. The CDR3 length is 18 residues. CDR3 protein: CSARRRTSGGLSYNEQFF. DNA for the CDR3: TGCAGCGCTAGGAGGAGGACTAGCGGGGGCCTCTCCTACAATGAGCAGTTCTTC.

This clonotype was seen ten or more times. The CDR3 spells CSASNPLPPHYSNQPQHF. The CDR3, as DNA: TGCAGTGCTAGCAACCCCCTGCCCCCCCATTATAGCAATCAGCCCCAGCATTTT. This chain links TRBV20-1 with TRBJ1-5; D ambiguous. Germline V gene sequence: CDR1 DFQATT, CDR2 SNEGSKA (reference sequence). The CDR3 sequence is 18 residues long. Trimming took off 3 bases at V and 0 bases at J, with 21 bases between the two ends.

In this sample, this clonotype turned up many times. This rearrangement joins TRBV12-3 or TRBV12-4 to TRBJ1-4; tentative D call: TRBD1 (5 bases). V lost 6 bases to trimming and J lost 10 bases, with 15 bases between them. The CDR3 is 13 amino acids. CDR3 DNA: TGTGCCAGCAGAAGTTTTGGGGCAGGAAAACTGTTTTTT. It codes for CASRSFGAGKLFF.

This clonotype was seen ten or more times. The J gene is TRBJ2-2, the V gene TRBV20-1; 10 nucleotides line up with TRBD1. The CDR3 covers 16 residues. Trimming cost V 1 base and J 4 bases; bases outside gene matches: 6. Germline values: CDR1 DFQATT, CDR2 SNEGSKA (reference sequence). This CDR3 reads CSARGPGTGVTGELFF. The CDR3 coding sequence is TGCAGTGCTAGAGGTCCCGGGACAGGGGTCACCGGGGAGCTGTTTTTT.

This rearrangement joins TRBV24-1 to TRBJ2-1, with TRBD2 matching 14 bases. The CDR3 runs to 16 residues. From germline, CDR1 is KGHDR and CDR2 SFDVKD. V was pared by 4 bases and J by 7 bases, with 5 bases of the junction left unmatched. Written as DNA, the CDR3 is TGTGCCACCAGTGACCCGGGACTAGCGGGGGAAAATGAGCAGTTCTTC. It encodes CATSDPGLAGENEQFF.

This clonotype has just a few counts. The rearrangement uses TRBV23-1 and TRBJ2-3; D is perhaps TRBD1 or TRBD2 (5 bases each). TRBV23-1 is sorted into the ORF group, with uncertain function. CDR3 size: 21 residues. The V end lost 3 bases, the J end lost 0 bases, and 28 bases lay between the germline ends. The CDR3 nucleotides are TGCGCCAGCAGTCAGTATCGTATGGGACCCCGGGCCGCTTCTAGCACAGATACGCAGTATTTT. Translated: CASSQYRMGPRAASSTDTQYF.